The rows below give T cell receptor beta chains drawn from one sample of a study of a mutant IDH1 vaccine in newly diagnosed glioma. Their specific antigens are unknown. Method: immunoSEQ multiplex PCR; TCRdb's copy keeps in-frame clones and lacks some. Seen here are roughly 70,000 clones, approximately 84% observed once, and the top ten hold roughly 13%. The sequences come from PBMCs, collected from a glioma patient whose treatment included an IDH1 peptide vaccine. These receptors came from a man between 18 and 35 years old with glioma. Both conserved end residues are part of each CDR3.

J gene: TRBJ1-2; V gene: TRBV28; CDR3 protein: CASSLANYGYTF
J gene: TRBJ1-6; V gene: TRBV7-9; CDR3 protein: CASSGSGPRQGFYNSPLHF
J gene: TRBJ1-2; V gene: TRBV29-1; CDR3 protein: CSVEPTALRKGGYTF
J gene: TRBJ1-2; V gene: TRBV7-9; CDR3 protein: CASSLARELSYGYTF
J gene: TRBJ2-5; V gene: TRBV5-1; CDR3 protein: CASSRGGQGETQYF
J gene: TRBJ2-5; V gene: TRBV7-2; CDR3 protein: CASSSPRDQETQYF
J gene: TRBJ1-2; V gene: TRBV27; CDR3 protein: CASSLAGDYGYTF
J gene: TRBJ1-1; V gene: TRBV7-2; CDR3 protein: CASSLTGGARTEAFF
J gene: TRBJ2-2; V gene: TRBV19; CDR3 protein: CASSAGLAGVTGELFF
J gene: TRBJ1-2; V gene: TRBV27; CDR3 protein: CASSPGTGMNGYTF
J gene: TRBJ1-4; V gene: TRBV15; CDR3 protein: CAISLPTNEKLFF
J gene: TRBJ1-2; V gene: TRBV7-2; CDR3 protein: CASSQNHAGVQGPIGGYTF
J gene: TRBJ1-5; V gene: TRBV28; CDR3 protein: CASFRGGVNQPQHF
J gene: TRBJ2-1; V gene: TRBV2; CDR3 protein: CASSESSSLSSYNEQFF
J gene: TRBJ2-1; V gene: TRBV6-5; CDR3 protein: CASSYSKKGRGNEQFF
J gene: TRBJ2-5; V gene: TRBV9; CDR3 protein: CASSLNQETQYF
J gene: TRBJ2-1; V gene: TRBV7-2; CDR3 protein: CASSVGTSRGNEQFF
J gene: TRBJ1-1; V gene: TRBV9; CDR3 protein: CASSDGGGTEAFF
J gene: TRBJ1-1; V gene: TRBV30; CDR3 protein: CAWSPAPRNTEAFF
J gene: TRBJ2-2; V gene: TRBV6-1; CDR3 protein: CASSGRAYIGELFF
J gene: TRBJ1-4; V gene: TRBV30; CDR3 protein: CAWSGRSGGWEKLFF
J gene: TRBJ2-7; V gene: TRBV15; CDR3 protein: CATSRVPGGEQYF
J gene: TRBJ2-7; V gene: TRBV5-5; CDR3 protein: CASSQWTVYEQYF
J gene: TRBJ1-2; V gene: TRBV9; CDR3 protein: CASSPRLAGRSGYTF
J gene: TRBJ2-5; V gene: TRBV4-1; CDR3 protein: CASSQQREGETQYF
J gene: TRBJ2-3; V gene: TRBV6-5; CDR3 protein: CASSPTPFPGDTQYF
J gene: TRBJ1-1; V gene: TRBV30; CDR3 protein: CAWSVEMNTEAFF
J gene: TRBJ1-3; V gene: TRBV5-1; CDR3 protein: CASSPRTASSGNTIYF
J gene: TRBJ1-5; V gene: TRBV9; CDR3 protein: CASSEGGSSNQPQHF
J gene: TRBJ2-7; V gene: TRBV28; CDR3 protein: CASSLGQRYEQYF
J gene: TRBJ1-1; V gene: TRBV4-3; CDR3 protein: CASRLTQDTEAFF
J gene: TRBJ2-5; V gene: TRBV7-2; CDR3 protein: CASSLTSEVQETQYF
J gene: TRBJ2-7; V gene: TRBV13; CDR3 protein: CASSPRGSTYEQYF
J gene: TRBJ2-1; V gene: TRBV4-2; CDR3 protein: CASSQRGGEQFF
J gene: TRBJ1-5; V gene: TRBV30; CDR3 protein: CAWSPGGNQPQHF
J gene: TRBJ1-4; V gene: TRBV19; CDR3 protein: CASSIPARDEKLFF
J gene: TRBJ2-2; V gene: TRBV5-8; CDR3 protein: CASSLRGRAAGELFF
J gene: TRBJ2-7; V gene: TRBV30; CDR3 protein: CAWREPGLASSYEQYF
J gene: TRBJ2-1; V gene: TRBV4-1; CDR3 protein: CASSLERLAGEGNEQFF
J gene: TRBJ2-3; V gene: TRBV4-2; CDR3 protein: CASSQDGSGGVADTQYF